These T cell receptor beta chains were read from a single sample in a study of shared T cell receptors in the human thymus. Profiling relied on immunoSEQ multiplex PCR, and the TCRdb table lists in-frame clones only, not all of them. The repertoire holds 500,000 to 750,000 clones, with 70% to 90% as singletons. This sample also belongs to another study, concerning human thymus T cells.

What was sequenced was thymocytes. These receptors originate from a boy less than two years old with a congenital heart defect. Each CDR3 is given with its conserved first and last residue.

CDR3aa	j_gene	len	v_gene
CASSLVARTTNEQFF	TRBJ2-1	15	TRBV5-1
CASSQGARTEAFF	TRBJ1-1	13	TRBV10-3
CASSGPTSGTRTDTQYF	TRBJ2-3	17	TRBV6-1
CASGLGTGDYGYTF	TRBJ1-2	14	TRBV5-1
CASSLNGTQETQYF	TRBJ2-5	14	TRBV7-2
CAISDPVPGQGALAGGSTDTQYF	TRBJ2-3	23	TRBV10-3
CASSARLAGVGYNEQFF	TRBJ2-1	17	TRBV9
CASSASGQGGLVGNTIYF	TRBJ1-3	18	TRBV27
CASSLTPGASGEDKNIQYF	TRBJ2-4	19	TRBV5-4
CASSLENRGDEQYF	TRBJ2-7	14	TRBV7-6
CASSLHPPGAQETQYF	TRBJ2-5	16	TRBV7-2
CASSPWQLSGVRHEQFF	TRBJ2-1	17	TRBV4-2
CASSLPSATGVHYEQYF	TRBJ2-7	17	TRBV18
CASEGAGGPTYEQYF	TRBJ2-7	15	TRBV10-3
CASGGVMNYGYTF	TRBJ1-2	13	TRBV2
CASSCGVGDTDTQYF	TRBJ2-3	15	TRBV5-6
CASSSRGRAYEQYF	NA	14	TRBV6-1
CASSPGTGLTGELFF	TRBJ2-2	15	TRBV6-6
CATPLAPHNPITDTQYF	TRBJ2-3	17	TRBV2
CASSPADRADEQYF	TRBJ2-7	14	TRBV7-6
CASSGTGTSGRGAYEQYF	TRBJ2-7	18	TRBV19
CASSPGGVGTDTQYF	TRBJ2-3	15	TRBV5-4
CASSLTGAVPYEQYF	TRBJ2-7	15	TRBV7-3
CASSLTLLAGGPQETQYF	TRBJ2-5	18	TRBV11-2
CASSLEAGGYTF	TRBJ1-2	12	TRBV7-2
CASSPGGASGRAKNIQYF	TRBJ2-4	18	TRBV5-1
CASSRGNRGPSYNEQFF	TRBJ2-1	17	TRBV4-2
CASSQSEFGGPRGNTEAFF	TRBJ1-1	19	TRBV23-1
CASSLRGQGYEQYF	TRBJ2-7	14	TRBV5-6
CASSSKDRGRVVEQYF	TRBJ2-7	16	TRBV11-2
CASSYCGGSCQPQHF	TRBJ1-5	15	TRBV6-6
CASTRRRTENEKLFF	TRBJ1-4	15	TRBV11-2
CASSVAGGHGYTF	TRBJ1-2	13	TRBV25-1
CASSSRDTATNEKLFF	TRBJ1-4	16	TRBV6-6
CASSQDRGGANVLTF	TRBJ2-6	15	TRBV4-3
CASSDTGTSGYEQYF	TRBJ2-7	15	TRBV5-1
CASSRFRDRGFGVHGYTF	TRBJ1-2	18	TRBV7-9
CASSYGVADTQYF	TRBJ2-3	13	TRBV27
CASSLVFEELSETQYF	TRBJ2-5	16	TRBV5-6
CASSALNTEAFF	TRBJ1-1	12	TRBV18
CASSQTRVEQYF	TRBJ2-7	12	TRBV14
CASSPGQGPYEQYF	TRBJ2-7	14	TRBV2
CASSSPGQMNTEAFF	TRBJ1-1	15	TRBV28
CASSQVRGNEQFF	TRBJ2-1	13	TRBV4-3
CASSGPDLRGPRGDTQYF	TRBJ2-3	18	TRBV5-6
CASSVSRTGVDEKLFF	TRBJ1-4	16	TRBV6-1
CASSIDPGRNTEAFF	TRBJ1-1	15	TRBV19
CASSPGADTSGRACEQFF	TRBJ2-1	18	TRBV13